The rows below give T cell receptor beta chains drawn from one sample of a study of blood T cell repertoires in COVID-19. Data came from immunoSEQ multiplex PCR; TCRdb stores just in-frame clones and leaves some out. Here the sample spans more than 45,000 clones, 85% to 90% being singletons. Sequences were obtained from peripheral blood. These receptor sequences come from a human donor in a cohort sampled during active COVID-19. Each CDR3 is given with its conserved first and last residue. D genes are given only for firm matches. Only part of the rows carry a size: once, few, many, or a class if the clone is expanded.

>TRBV4-1|15|.|TRBJ2-3|.
CASSQVMADGDTQYF
TGCGCCAGCAGCCAAGTAATGGCGGATGGGGATACGCAGTATTTT
>TRBV5-4|15|TRBD2|TRBJ2-2|.
CASSPQGGRTGELFF
TGTGCCAGCAGCCCGCAGGGAGGGCGGACCGGGGAGCTGTTTTTT
>TRBV10-1|15|TRBD2|TRBJ2-1|.
CARRRLAGSYNEQFF
TGCGCCAGAAGGAGACTAGCGGGCTCCTACAATGAGCAGTTCTTC
>TRBV6-2/TRBV6-3|14|TRBD1|TRBJ1-2|once
CASSYAGTVYGYTF
TGTGCCAGCAGTTACGCCGGGACAGTTTATGGCTACACCTTC
>TRBV5-1|13|.|TRBJ1-2|.
CASSLDKTYGYTF
TGCGCCAGCAGCTTGGACAAAACCTATGGCTACACCTTC
>TRBV5-4|15|.|TRBJ1-6|.
CASRRMSGAGSPLHF
TGTGCCAGCAGGCGGATGAGTGGGGCTGGTTCACCCCTCCACTTT
>TRBV6-2/TRBV6-3|14|.|TRBJ1-1|.
CASSYGQPNTEAFF
TGTGCCAGCAGTTACGGACAGCCGAACACTGAAGCTTTCTTT
>TRBV28|14|.|TRBJ2-5|.
CASRPRTVQETQYF
TGTGCCAGCAGACCCCGGACAGTTCAAGAGACCCAGTACTTC
>TRBV5-4|14|.|TRBJ1-3|.
CASTLYGGLNTIYF
TGTGCCAGCACCCTGTACGGGGGGCTCAACACCATATATTTT
>TRBV19|14|.|TRBJ2-2|.
CASSRQVGPGELFF
TGTGCCAGTAGCCGACAGGTTGGCCCCGGGGAGCTGTTTTTT
>TRBV6-1|16|.|TRBJ2-1|.
CASSEAIVGTYNEQFF
TGTGCCAGCAGTGAAGCAATCGTCGGTACCTACAATGAGCAGTTCTTC
>TRBV5-4|18|TRBD2|TRBJ2-3|.
CASSLRLAGGASTDTQYF
TGTGCCAGCAGCCTAAGACTAGCGGGAGGTGCTAGCACAGATACGCAGTATTTT
>TRBV5-1|14|.|TRBJ1-6|.
CASSLIAGNSPLHF
TGCGCCAGCAGCTTGATTGCGGGTAATTCACCCCTCCACTTT
>TRBV5-6|15|.|TRBJ2-3|.
CASSPEGGSTDTQYF
TGTGCCAGCAGCCCGGAGGGCGGTTCCACAGATACGCAGTATTTT
>TRBV24-1|15|TRBD1|TRBJ1-4|once
CATSDSGQAHEKLFF
TGTGCCACCAGTGATTCAGGACAGGCTCATGAAAAACTGTTTTTT
>TRBV6-2/TRBV6-3|14|TRBD2|TRBJ2-3|.
CASSPRTSKDTQYF
TGTGCCAGCAGCCCCCGGACTAGCAAAGATACGCAGTATTTT
>TRBV3-1/TRBV3-2|19|TRBD1|TRBJ2-1|.
CASSQVTGTGGISYNEQFF
TGTGCCAGCAGCCAAGTCACCGGGACAGGGGGCATATCCTACAATGAGCAGTTCTTC
>TRBV6-5|15|.|TRBJ2-2|few
CASSYLLQGPGELFF
TGTGCCAGCAGTTACCTACTACAGGGCCCCGGGGAGCTGTTTTTT
>TRBV30|13|.|TRBJ1-3|once
CGRRLGSGNTIYF
TGTGGCCGGAGACTTGGTTCTGGAAACACCATATATTTT
>TRBV30|14|TRBD1|TRBJ1-2|once
CAWSADRVFNGYTF
TGTGCCTGGAGTGCGGACAGGGTTTTCAATGGCTACACCTTC
>TRBV7-7|14|.|TRBJ2-3|.
CASSLQVGTNTQYF
TGTGCTAGCAGCTTACAAGTCGGAACTAATACGCAGTATTTT
>TRBV3-1/TRBV3-2|11|.|TRBJ1-2|.
CASSQVSGYTF
TGTGCCAGCAGCCAAGTGAGTGGCTACACCTTC
>TRBV15|16|TRBD1|TRBJ1-4|.
CATSKAGTDFNEKLFF
TGTGCCACCAGCAAAGCCGGGACAGACTTTAATGAAAAACTGTTTTTT
>TRBV7-2|16|.|TRBJ1-5|.
CASSPYARQSNQPQHF
TGTGCCAGCAGCCCTTACGCTCGTCAGAGCAATCAGCCCCAGCATTTT
>TRBV6-6|15|.|TRBJ1-5|.
CASSWEGGGNQPQHF
TGTGCCAGCAGTTGGGAGGGGGGCGGCAATCAGCCCCAGCATTTT
>TRBV3-1/TRBV3-2|19|.|TRBJ1-3|.
CASSQDRPQAGNSGNTIYF
TGTGCCAGCAGCCAAGATAGGCCCCAGGCAGGGAACTCTGGAAACACCATATATTTT
>TRBV7-2|19|.|TRBJ2-2|once
CASSSKKGVGSLGTGELFF
TGTGCCAGCAGCTCGAAAAAGGGGGTGGGCAGCCTGGGGACCGGGGAGCTGTTTTTT
>TRBV5-1|14|TRBD1|TRBJ2-3|once
CASSRTGAGDTQYF
TGCGCCAGCAGCAGGACAGGGGCGGGCGATACGCAGTATTTT
>TRBV6-5|14|.|TRBJ2-5|.
CASSWRTVQETQYF
TGTGCCAGCAGTTGGAGGACAGTTCAAGAGACCCAGTACTTC
>TRBV7-9|15|TRBD1|TRBJ2-1|once
CASSLVLGGRYEQFF
TGTGCCAGCAGCTTAGTTTTAGGGGGCCGCTATGAGCAGTTCTTC
>TRBV5-6|16|TRBD1|TRBJ2-3|.
CASSPAGTGVTDTQYF
TGTGCCAGCAGCCCGGCCGGGACAGGGGTCACAGATACGCAGTATTTT
>TRBV6-6|16|TRBD2|TRBJ2-2|.
CASSLTSGGAVGELFF
TGTGCCAGCAGTTTGACTAGCGGGGGGGCCGTCGGGGAGCTGTTTTTT
>TRBV19|15|TRBD1|TRBJ2-3|.
CASSRQGGITDTQYF
TGTGCCAGTAGCCGACAGGGGGGCATCACAGATACGCAGTATTTT
>TRBV6-1|18|TRBD2|TRBJ2-1|.
CASSEGAGGPSSYNEQFF
TGTGCCAGCAGTGAAGGAGCGGGGGGCCCAAGCTCCTACAATGAGCAGTTCTTC
>TRBV5-8|14|.|TRBJ1-3|.
CASSLRYSGNTIYF
TGTGCCAGCAGCTTGCGGTACTCTGGAAACACCATATATTTT
>TRBV19|15|.|TRBJ2-7|.
CASSMGQGGTYEQYF
TGTGCCAGTAGTATGGGGCAGGGCGGGACCTACGAGCAGTACTTC
>TRBV9|12|.|TRBJ2-2|few
CASSGSGGELFF
TGTGCCAGCAGCGGCAGCGGCGGGGAGCTGTTTTTT
>TRBV5-4|16|.|TRBJ2-6|.
CASSAKSTPLANVLTF
TGTGCCAGCAGCGCCAAGTCTACCCCATTGGCCAACGTCCTGACTTTC
>TRBV19|16|.|TRBJ2-1|.
CASSGGQTSSYNEQFF
TGTGCCAGTAGTGGAGGACAGACGAGCTCCTACAATGAGCAGTTCTTC
>TRBV5-1|15|TRBD2|TRBJ2-1|once
CASSGAGETYNEQFF
TGCGCCAGCAGCGGAGCGGGGGAGACATACAATGAGCAGTTCTTC
>TRBV28|14|TRBD1|TRBJ1-3|.
CASSPGGSGNTIYF
TGTGCCAGCAGTCCAGGGGGCTCCGGAAACACCATATATTTT
>TRBV6-1|13|.|TRBJ1-6|.
CASSEGSAAPLHF
TGTGCCAGCAGTGAAGGGAGTGCGGCACCCCTCCACTTT
>TRBV19|16|.|TRBJ2-7|.
CASSIGRGRETYEQYF
TGTGCCAGTAGTATAGGAAGGGGCAGGGAAACCTACGAGCAGTACTTC
>TRBV24-1|13|.|TRBJ2-7|.
CATSRALTSEQYF
TGTGCCACCTCGAGGGCTCTGACTAGCGAGCAGTACTTC